The clone carrying this T cell receptor (beta chain) was seen a handful of times. Its antigen is unknown. This entry comes from a study of CD8 T cells in ankylosing spondylitis. The study, taken as a whole, reports: A TCR beta motif of eight highly homologous variants appeared characteristic of ankylosing spondylitis blood. Matched ankylosing spondylitis synovial fluid reportedly showed significant enrichment of disease-linked clones. With a CD8+ phenotype, disease-linked clones were relatively rare in peripheral blood. In reactive arthritis synovial fluid and blood, some motif variants had been reported before.

For TCR beta, libraries came from quantitative 5'-RACE with molecular barcodes. Each CDR3 protein is one row after TCRdb ran MiXCR on the 5' RACE reads. The data contain about 330,000 distinct CDR3 sequences, 8% of them singletons. The sample taken for sequencing was blood, either unsorted or a sorted T cell fraction (not recorded which). This clonotype was sampled from a male donor with ankylosing spondylitis.

CDR3 nucleotides: TGTGCCACCGCGAGGACCTACAATGAGCAGTTCTTC. Protein sequence: CATARTYNEQFF. The chain couples TRBV6-1 to TRBJ2-1; D gene unclear. The CDR3 has 12 amino acids. Germline V lookup: CDR1 MNHNS, CDR2 SASEGT. Trimming removed 10 bases at V and 2 bases at J, with 9 bases between.